This passage covers 21 T cell receptor beta chains from one sample sequenced in a study of STAT5B mutations in CD4+ large granular lymphocyte leukemia (dated 2022 in TCRdb). The method behind the library was the immunoSEQ multiplex PCR assay. TCRdb holds this immuneACCESS table with in-frame rearrangements only. Some clones are missing; in checked studies, unresolved V genes explain under half, and the rest has no known cause. Recorded for this sample are about 31,000 clones; around 74% of them occurred a single time. The biggest ten clones account for about 0.95% of the sample. The sequencing sample was made of CD4+ T cells from blood buffy coats. The receptors shown here come from a human donor in good health.

This clone was seen only once. This sequence joins TRBV6-1 and TRBJ1-2; no definite D call. The CDR3 loop spans 15 amino acids. Between the trimmed V and J ends, which lost 1 base and 0 bases, there was a span of 9 bases. Per the germline V gene, CDR1 is MNHNS and CDR2 is SASEGT. The CDR3 nucleotides are TGTGCCAGCAGTGAAGGTGCAGCGGCTAACTATGGCTACACCTTC. Residues: CASSEGAAANYGYTF.

The chain recombines TRBV5-5 with TRBJ2-7; TRBD1 matches at 11 bases. Unmatched junction bases numbered 21, after V lost 4 bases and J lost 6 bases. There are 19 residues in the CDR3. CDR1 is SGHKS and CDR2 is YYEKEE in the germline V gene (reference sequence). CDR3 in amino acids: CASSLGTGGRSGRTGEQYF. CDR3 nucleotide sequence: TGTGCCAGCAGCCTCGGGACAGGGGGACGGAGCGGCCGAACCGGCGAGCAGTACTTC.

This clone was seen a handful of times. CDR3 nucleotide sequence: TGCGCCAGCAGCCAAGATGGACCTGGGGGTGGCTACACCTTC. Encoded protein: CASSQDGPGGGYTF. The chain combines TRBV4-1 with TRBJ1-2, with a possible D match to TRBD1 (5 bases). The germline V and J ends were trimmed by 0 bases and 7 bases, with 12 bases remaining between them. There are 14 residues in the CDR3. Germline-derived CDR1 and CDR2 are MGHRA and YSYEKL.

This chain uses TRBV11-3 with TRBJ2-3; D gene ambiguous. The CDR3 loop spans 14 amino acids. The germline V and J ends were trimmed by 1 base and 3 bases, with 8 bases remaining between them. Germline V lookup: CDR1 SGHNT, CDR2 YENEEA. The CDR3 nucleotides read TGTGCCAGCAGCTTAGCGGCGGCGACAGATACGCAGTATTTT. Protein product: CASSLAAATDTQYF.

The chain carries TRBV2 and TRBJ1-2; the match to TRBD1 covers 8 bases. Germline V gene data show CDR1 as SNHLY and CDR2 as FYNNEI. V was pared by 7 bases and J by 7 bases, with 20 bases of the junction left unmatched. This CDR3 is built from 17 residues. The CDR3 region is CASIGGGQGVLSGGYTF. Here the CDR3 DNA reads TGTGCCAGCATAGGTGGAGGACAGGGTGTGTTGAGTGGTGGCTACACCTTC.

The V gene is TRBV9, the J gene TRBJ2-3; 8 bases map to TRBD2. V lost 3 bases, J lost 1 base, and 10 bases stayed unmatched. The CDR3 contains 17 residues. Per the germline V gene, CDR1 is SGDLS and CDR2 is YYNGEE. CDR3 nucleotides: TGTGCCAGCAGCGCCGGGGGGGGGCGGAGCCGCACAGATACGCAGTATTTT. Translation: CASSAGGGRSRTDTQYF.

The chain is built from TRBV2 and TRBJ1-5, with D uncertain. The CDR3 is 14 amino acids. Germline CDR1 and CDR2: SNHLY and FYNNEI. With 5 bases removed from V and 4 bases from J, the gap between germline ends came to 12 bases. The CDR3 DNA follows: TGTGCCAGCAGTTCTCTAGCGGTTAATCAGCCCCAGCATTTT. It encodes CASSSLAVNQPQHF.

This clone was seen only a few times. This chain joins TRBV7-2 and TRBJ1-1, with D tentatively TRBD1 (5 bases). V was cut by 0 bases and J by 11 bases, with 13 bases left in between. This CDR3 region has 13 residues. Germline V lookup: CDR1 SGHTA, CDR2 FQGNSA. CDR3 region: CASSLAKDTEAFF. DNA of the CDR3: TGTGCCAGCAGCTTAGCGAAGGACACAGAGGCTTTCTTT.

This clone was detected only once. The chain couples TRBV2 to TRBJ1-1; D gene uncertain. Germline V gene lookup returns CDR1 SNHLY and CDR2 FYNNEI. CDR3 length: 14 amino acids. With 2 bases removed from V and 10 bases from J, the gap between germline ends came to 17 bases. CDR3 in amino acids: CASSEQVGRIPAFF. CDR3 nucleotides: TGTGCCAGCAGTGAACAGGTGGGGAGGATTCCAGCTTTCTTT.

This clone turned up a few times. The gene calls are TRBV7-9 and TRBJ1-4; D might be TRBD1 (6 bases). Per germline, CDR1 SEHNR and CDR2 FQNEAQ (reference sequence). The CDR3 totals 14 residues. V was clipped by 5 bases and J by 6 bases, with 13 bases between them. This chain's CDR3 is CASSPTGLHEKLFF. CDR3 sequence (DNA): TGTGCCAGCAGCCCCACAGGGTTGCATGAAAAACTGTTTTTT.

The chain is built from TRBV7-9 and TRBJ2-7; D perhaps matches TRBD1 (5 bases). In germline, CDR1 is SEHNR, CDR2 FQNEAQ (reference sequence). This CDR3 region has 14 residues. Trimming pared 5 bases from V and 0 bases from J, leaving 11 bases between. As DNA, the CDR3 is TGTGCCAGCAGCCCTGACAGCTTCTCCTACGAGCAGTACTTC. As protein: CASSPDSFSYEQYF.

There are a few counts of this clone. A junction boundary mismatches the germline segment, possibly from a read error. The chain uses TRBV10-3 and TRBJ1-6, with 9 bases lining up with TRBD1. Per the germline V gene, CDR1 is ENHRY and CDR2 is SYGVKD. The CDR3 contains 15 residues. The CDR3 coding sequence is TGTGCCATTTCTCCGGGACAGGGATATATTTCACCCCTCCACTTT. It is translated as CAISPGQGYISPLHF.

This clone was recorded only once. The rearrangement uses TRBV19 and TRBJ2-5, with D perhaps matching TRBD1 (5 bases). Trimming left V 4 bases short and J 5 bases short, with 11 bases between. Per the germline V gene, CDR1 is LNHDA and CDR2 is SQIVND (reference sequence). The CDR3 has 13 residues. The CDR3 DNA sequence: TGTGCCAGTAGTACTATTAGGGGTGAGACCCAGTACTTC. Its protein is CASSTIRGETQYF.

This chain uses TRBV6-6 with TRBJ2-2; 15 positions match TRBD2. Germline lookup yields CDR1 MNHNY and CDR2 SVGAGI (reference sequence). V was clipped by 7 bases and J by 5 bases; unmatched bases: 5. The CDR3 is made up of 16 amino acids. The CDR3 loop is CASKMGLAGGTGELFF. DNA of the CDR3: TGTGCCAGCAAAATGGGACTAGCGGGAGGAACCGGGGAGCTGTTTTTT.

The CDR3 sequence is CASSLANTANYGYTF. The CDR3 bases are TGTGCCAGCAGCTTGGCCAATACTGCTAACTATGGCTACACCTTC. This chain connects TRBV5-6 to TRBJ1-2; D remains unclear. Per the germline V gene, CDR1 is SGHDT and CDR2 is YYEEEE. CDR3 length: 15 amino acids. The ends were cut back, 0 bases at V and 0 bases at J, with 9 bases in the middle.

The V call is TRBV15, the J call TRBJ2-3; 9 bases map to TRBD1. Germline V lookup: CDR1 LNHNV, CDR2 YYDKDF (reference sequence). This CDR3 contains 18 residues. Trimming took 0 bases from V and 2 from J; bases not matched to a gene: 9. CDR3 amino acids: CATSRDAPGTGHTDTQYF. CDR3 DNA: TGTGCCACCAGCAGAGATGCCCCCGGGACAGGGCACACAGATACGCAGTATTTT.

The chain combines TRBV18 with TRBJ2-5; perhaps TRBD2 as D (6 bases). The CDR3 contains 16 residues. CDR1 is KGHSH, CDR2 LQKENI, per germline. V was shortened by 2 bases and J by 2 bases, with 15 bases between the two germline ends. CDR3 DNA sequence: TGTGCCAGCTCACCAGCCATCACGGCGGGGCAAGAGACCCAGTACTTC. Translating gives CASSPAITAGQETQYF.

CDR3 loop: CSVGASGGAYEQYF. CDR3 bases: TGCAGCGTTGGGGCTAGCGGAGGGGCCTACGAGCAGTACTTC. The chain couples TRBV29-1 to TRBJ2-5; 7 bases match TRBD2. The DNA end is a closer match to TRBJ2-7, so the J assignment may be wrong. This CDR3 is built from 14 residues. Germline CDR1 reads SQVTM; CDR2 reads ANQGSEA.

This clone has a handful of counts. V gene TRBV5-6 combines with J gene TRBJ2-2; 8 positions match TRBD1. J gave up 5 bases and V 4 bases, and 4 bases lay outside the gene matches. The CDR3 is 14 amino acids. Germline lookup yields CDR1 SGHDT and CDR2 YYEEEE. The CDR3 here is CASSLTGETGELFF. The CDR3 DNA reads as TGTGCCAGCAGCCTGACAGGGGAGACCGGGGAGCTGTTTTTT.

J is TRBJ2-7 and V is TRBV7-2; 14 nucleotides agree with TRBD2. The CDR3 consists of 15 residues. J was trimmed by 2 bases and V by 4 bases; bases with no gene match: 1. Germline CDR1 reads SGHTA; CDR2 reads FQGNSA. The CDR3 protein is CASSSGLAGAYEQYF. The DNA of the CDR3 is TGTGCCAGCAGCTCGGGACTAGCGGGAGCCTACGAGCAGTACTTC.

This chain joins TRBV6-5 and TRBJ1-6; D call uncertain. The CDR3 spans 14 residues. Trimming took 6 bases from V and 5 from J, leaving 11 bases between them. Germline assignment: CDR1 MNHEY and CDR2 SVGAGI. CDR3 residues: CASRRRTDNSPLHF. The CDR3 DNA reads as TGTGCCAGCAGAAGGAGGACGGATAATTCACCCCTCCACTTT.